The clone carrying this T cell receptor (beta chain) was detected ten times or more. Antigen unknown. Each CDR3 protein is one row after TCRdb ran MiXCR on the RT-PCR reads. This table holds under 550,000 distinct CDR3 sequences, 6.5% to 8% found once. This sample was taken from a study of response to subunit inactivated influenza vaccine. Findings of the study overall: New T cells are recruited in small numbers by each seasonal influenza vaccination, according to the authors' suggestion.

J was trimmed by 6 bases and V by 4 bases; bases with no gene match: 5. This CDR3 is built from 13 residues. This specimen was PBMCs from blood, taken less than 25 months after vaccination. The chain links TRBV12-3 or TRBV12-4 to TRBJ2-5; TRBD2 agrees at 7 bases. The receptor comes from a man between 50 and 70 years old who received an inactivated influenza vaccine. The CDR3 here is CASSSTSAKTQYF. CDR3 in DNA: TGTGCCAGCAGTTCTACTAGCGCGAAGACCCAGTACTTC.